This paragraph covers one T cell receptor (beta chain) sequence. cDNA serving as the sequencing template came from extracted, reverse transcribed RNA. Sequencing used immunoSEQ multiplex PCR; TCRdb keeps in-frame clones, though not all of them. The sample shows 10,000 or so clones, roughly three fifths of them seen only once. Lesional scalp tissue (obtained by punch biopsy) and peripheral blood were collected from alopecia areata patients. The germline gives CDR1 SGHRS, CDR2 YFSETQ. The CDR3 length is 16 residues. Trimming left V 4 bases short and J 1 base short, with 17 bases between. This entry is derived from a study of CD8+ T cells in alopecia areata. Turning to the study itself: Tofacitinib exposure lasted 6 to 18 months, followed by 6 months off drug.

This specimen consisted of skin, obtained at week 0. The TCR sequence derives from a human donor with alopecia areata. The V gene is TRBV5-1, the J gene TRBJ1-1; D might be TRBD1 (5 bases). CDR3 amino acids: CASSPGGAGANTEAFF. The CDR3 nucleotides read TGCGCCAGCAGCCCGGGGGGAGCTGGGGCGAACACTGAAGCTTTCTTT.